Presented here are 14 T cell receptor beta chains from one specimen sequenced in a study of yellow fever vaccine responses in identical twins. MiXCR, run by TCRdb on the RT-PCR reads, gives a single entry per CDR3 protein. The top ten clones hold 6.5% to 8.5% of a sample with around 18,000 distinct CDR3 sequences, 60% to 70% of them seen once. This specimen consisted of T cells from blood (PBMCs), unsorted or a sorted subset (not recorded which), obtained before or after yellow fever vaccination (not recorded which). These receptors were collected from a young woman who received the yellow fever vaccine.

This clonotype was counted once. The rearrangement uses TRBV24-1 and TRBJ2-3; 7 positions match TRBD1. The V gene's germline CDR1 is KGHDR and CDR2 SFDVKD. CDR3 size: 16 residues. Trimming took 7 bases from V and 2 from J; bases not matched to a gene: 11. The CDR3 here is CATSPGTAIFTDTQYF. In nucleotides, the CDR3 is TGTGCCACCAGCCCTGGGACAGCGATTTTCACAGATACGCAGTATTTT.

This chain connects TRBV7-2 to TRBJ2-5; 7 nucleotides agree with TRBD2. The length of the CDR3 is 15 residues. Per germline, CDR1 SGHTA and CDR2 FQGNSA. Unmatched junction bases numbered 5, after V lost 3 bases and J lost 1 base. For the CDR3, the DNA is TGTGCCAGCAGCTTCGCGCGACTAGCCCAAGAGACCCAGTACTTC. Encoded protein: CASSFARLAQETQYF.

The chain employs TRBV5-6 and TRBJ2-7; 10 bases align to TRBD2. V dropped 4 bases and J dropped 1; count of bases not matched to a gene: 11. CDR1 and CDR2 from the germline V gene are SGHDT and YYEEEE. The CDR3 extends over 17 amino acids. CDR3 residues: CASSRRTTSGVSYEQYV. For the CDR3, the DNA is TGTGCCAGCAGCCGACGGACCACTAGCGGGGTATCCTACGAGCAGTACGTC.

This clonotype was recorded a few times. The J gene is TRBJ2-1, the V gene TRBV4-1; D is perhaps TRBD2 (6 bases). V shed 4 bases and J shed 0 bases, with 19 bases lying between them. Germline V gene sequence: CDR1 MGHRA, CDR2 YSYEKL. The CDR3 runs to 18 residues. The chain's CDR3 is CASSLSRRGSGSYNEQFF. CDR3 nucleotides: TGCGCCAGCAGCCTCTCTAGGCGGGGTTCAGGCTCCTACAATGAGCAGTTCTTC.

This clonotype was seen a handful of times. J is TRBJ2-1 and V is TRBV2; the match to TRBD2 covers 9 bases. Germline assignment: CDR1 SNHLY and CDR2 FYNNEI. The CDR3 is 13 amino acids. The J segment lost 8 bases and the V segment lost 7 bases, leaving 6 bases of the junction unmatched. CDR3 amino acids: CASKGVAGDEQFF. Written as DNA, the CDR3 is TGTGCCAGCAAGGGGGTAGCGGGAGATGAGCAGTTCTTC.

Written as DNA, the CDR3 is TGCAGCGTTGTAGGAACATTCGGATCCTACGAGCAGTACTTC. Residues: CSVVGTFGSYEQYF. The rearrangement links TRBV29-1 to TRBJ2-7; no definite D call. The germline V gene has CDR1 SQVTM and CDR2 ANQGSEA. This CDR3 contains 14 residues. Deletions cut 4 bases from V and 1 base from J, with 14 bases between.

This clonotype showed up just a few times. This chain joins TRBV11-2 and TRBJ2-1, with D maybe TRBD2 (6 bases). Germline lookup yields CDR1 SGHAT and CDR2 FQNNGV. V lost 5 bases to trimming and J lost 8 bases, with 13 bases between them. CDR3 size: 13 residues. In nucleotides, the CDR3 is TGTGCCAGCAGCCGTGGGGGGTTCGATGAGCAGTTCTTC. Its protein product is CASSRGGFDEQFF.

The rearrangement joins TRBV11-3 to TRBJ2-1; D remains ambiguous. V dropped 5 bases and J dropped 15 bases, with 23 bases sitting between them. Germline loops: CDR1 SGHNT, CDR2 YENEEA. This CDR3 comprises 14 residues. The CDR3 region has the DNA TGTGCCAGCAGCCTAGGGATATCCGGCGGATGGAGGTTCTTC. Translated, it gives CASSLGISGGWRFF.

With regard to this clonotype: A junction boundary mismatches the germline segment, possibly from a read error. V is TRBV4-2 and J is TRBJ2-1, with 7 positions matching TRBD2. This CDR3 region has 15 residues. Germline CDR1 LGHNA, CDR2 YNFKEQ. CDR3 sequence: CASSEEWDYYNEQFF. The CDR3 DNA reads TGTGCCAGCAGCGAAGAGTGGGACTACTACAATGAGCAGTTCTTC.

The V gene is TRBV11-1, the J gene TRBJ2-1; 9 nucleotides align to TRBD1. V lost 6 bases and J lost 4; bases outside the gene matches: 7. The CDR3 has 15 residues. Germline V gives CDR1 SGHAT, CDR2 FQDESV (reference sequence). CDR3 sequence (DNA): TGTGCCAGCAGAGACACAGGGGGCACTTACAATGAGCAGTTCTTC. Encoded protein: CASRDTGGTYNEQFF.

CDR3 nucleotides: TGTGCCAGCAGTGTTTGGGGACAGGGCAACTATGGCTACACCTTC. Translating gives CASSVWGQGNYGYTF. V gene TRBV2 combines with J gene TRBJ1-2, with 9 nucleotides matching TRBD1. J was trimmed by 2 bases and V by 4 bases; bases with no gene match: 5. There are 15 residues in the CDR3. Per germline, CDR1 SNHLY and CDR2 FYNNEI.

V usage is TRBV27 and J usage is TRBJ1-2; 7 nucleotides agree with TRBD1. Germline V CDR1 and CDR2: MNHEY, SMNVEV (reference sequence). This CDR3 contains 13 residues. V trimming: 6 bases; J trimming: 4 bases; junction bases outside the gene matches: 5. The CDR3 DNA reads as TGTGCCAGCAGATTGACAGGGACCTATGGCTACACCTTC. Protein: CASRLTGTYGYTF.

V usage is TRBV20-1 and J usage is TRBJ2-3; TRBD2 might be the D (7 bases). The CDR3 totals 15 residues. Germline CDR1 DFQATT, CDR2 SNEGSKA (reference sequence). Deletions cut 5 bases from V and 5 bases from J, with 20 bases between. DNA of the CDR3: TGCAGTGCTCCAAACCTCGGGGGGCGAGGAGATACGCAGTATTTT. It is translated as CSAPNLGGRGDTQYF.

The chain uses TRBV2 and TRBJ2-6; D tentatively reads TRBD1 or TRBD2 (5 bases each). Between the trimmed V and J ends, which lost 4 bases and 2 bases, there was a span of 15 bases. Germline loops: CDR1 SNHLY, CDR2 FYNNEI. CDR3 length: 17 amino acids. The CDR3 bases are TGTGCCAGCAGTGCGGGACGAAGCCCGGCTGGGGCCAACGTCCTGACTTTC. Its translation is CASSAGRSPAGANVLTF.